This T cell receptor beta chain was observed in a study of T-cell memory formation after mild COVID-19. Overall study context: Clustering of TCRs was largely donor specific.

Constant-segment primers and 5'RACE yielded cDNA libraries for TCR alpha and TCR beta, each carrying sample barcodes and UMIs. One entry per CDR3 protein, called by TCRdb with MiXCR from the 5' RACE reads. The data show about 430,000 distinct CDR3 sequences, 20% to 25% seen once. CDR3 length: 15 residues. Germline V gene sequence: CDR1 MGHRA, CDR2 YSYEKL. The V end lost 0 bases, the J end lost 11 bases, and 17 bases lay between the germline ends. This TCR was sampled from an adult woman who had mild COVID-19 (a few samples of this study predate the infection). Cell type and time point are not known. Sequenced sample: PBMCs or a T cell subset sorted from them (not recorded which). V gene TRBV4-1 combines with J gene TRBJ1-3; no definite D call. The DNA of the CDR3 is TGCGCCAGCAGCCAAGATGTCGCGTCAGTCGGCGCCATATATTTT. As protein: CASSQDVASVGAIYF.